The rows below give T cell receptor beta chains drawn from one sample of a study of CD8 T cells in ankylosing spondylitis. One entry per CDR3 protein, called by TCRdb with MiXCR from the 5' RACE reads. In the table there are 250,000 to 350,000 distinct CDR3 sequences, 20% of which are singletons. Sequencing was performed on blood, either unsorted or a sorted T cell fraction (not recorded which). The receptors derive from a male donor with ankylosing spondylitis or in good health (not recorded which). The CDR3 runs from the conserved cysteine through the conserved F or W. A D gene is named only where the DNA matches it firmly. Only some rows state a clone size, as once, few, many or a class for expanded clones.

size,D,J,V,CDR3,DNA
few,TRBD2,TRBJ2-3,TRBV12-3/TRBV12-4,CASSPYSGRAENTQYF,TGTGCCAGCAGTCCTTATAGCGGGAGGGCCGAAAATACGCAGTATTTT
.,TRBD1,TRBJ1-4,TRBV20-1,CSASPPGQANEKLFF,TGCAGTGCTAGCCCCCCGGGACAGGCTAATGAAAAACTGTTTTTT
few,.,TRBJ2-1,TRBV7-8,CASSPVERLYNEQFF,TGTGCCAGCAGCCCCGTAGAGCGCCTATACAATGAGCAGTTCTTC
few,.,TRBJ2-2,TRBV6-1,CASSEDRPYTGELFF,TGTGCCAGCAGTGAAGACAGGCCCTACACCGGGGAGCTGTTTTTT
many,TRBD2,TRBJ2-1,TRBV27,CASSPGTTSYNEQFF,TGTGCCAGCAGTCCCGGGACTACATCCTACAATGAGCAGTTCTTC
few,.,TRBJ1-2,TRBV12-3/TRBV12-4,CASSLGELQAGYTF,TGTGCCAGCAGTTTAGGGGAGCTCCAGGCTGGCTACACCTTC
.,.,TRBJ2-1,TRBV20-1,CSAPTGGGQYNEQFF,TGCAGTGCTCCCACGGGCGGGGGCCAGTACAATGAGCAGTTCTTC
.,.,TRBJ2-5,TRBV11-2,CASSSPGRRPRETQYF,TGTGCCAGCAGCTCCCCGGGACGGCGACCGAGGGAGACCCAGTACTTC
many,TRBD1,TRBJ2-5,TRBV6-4,CASSRDSEETQYF,TGTGCCAGCAGTCGGGACAGTGAGGAGACCCAGTACTTC
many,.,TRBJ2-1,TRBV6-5,CASSYARGLYNEQFF,TGTGCCAGCAGTTACGCCCGGGGGCTCTACAATGAGCAGTTCTTC
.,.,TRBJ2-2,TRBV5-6,CASSLGQVQNTGELFF,TGTGCCAGCAGCTTGGGACAGGTACAGAACACCGGGGAGCTGTTTTTT
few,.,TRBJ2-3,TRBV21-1,CASSKAHPRGDTQYF,TGTGCCAGCAGCAAAGCCCACCCACGGGGAGATACGCAGTATTTT
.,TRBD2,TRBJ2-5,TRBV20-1,CSARDRTGSSGRAVETQYF,TGCAGTGCTAGAGACCGGACAGGGAGCAGCGGGAGGGCCGTGGAGACCCAGTACTTC
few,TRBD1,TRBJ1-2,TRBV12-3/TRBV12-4,CASSPGGIRDGYTF,TGTGCCAGCAGCCCAGGGGGTATCCGGGATGGCTACACCTTC
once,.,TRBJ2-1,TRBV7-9,CASSLGGSVDEQFF,TGTGCCAGCAGCTTAGGGGGTAGCGTGGATGAGCAGTTCTTC
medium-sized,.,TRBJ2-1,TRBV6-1,CAILGGHNEQFF,TGTGCCATCCTCGGGGGCCACAATGAGCAGTTCTTC
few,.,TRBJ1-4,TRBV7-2,CASSSAPSRTTNEKLFF,TGTGCCAGCAGCTCAGCACCTTCCAGGACAACTAATGAAAAACTGTTTTTT
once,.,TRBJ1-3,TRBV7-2,CASSLYVAGNTIYF,TGCGCCAGCAGCTTATACGTCGCGGGAAACACCATATATTTT
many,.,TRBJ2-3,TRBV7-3,CASSLSRGTDTQYF,TGTGCCAGCAGCTTAAGCAGGGGCACAGATACGCAGTATTTT
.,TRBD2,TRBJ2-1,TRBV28,CASSFTSGRVSEQFF,TGTGCCAGCAGTTTTACTAGCGGGAGGGTTTCTGAGCAGTTCTTC
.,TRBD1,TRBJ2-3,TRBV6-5,CASSYLPGQGVKSTDTQYF,TGTGCCAGCAGTTACCTGCCGGGACAGGGGGTGAAAAGCACAGATACGCAGTATTTT
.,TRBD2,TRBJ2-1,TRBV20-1,CSARDGGLAGYNEQFF,TGCAGTGCTAGAGATGGAGGGCTAGCGGGTTACAATGAGCAGTTCTTC
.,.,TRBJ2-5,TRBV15,CATSRGTGGRQETQYF,TGTGCCACCAGCAGAGGGACAGGAGGGAGACAAGAGACCCAGTACTTC
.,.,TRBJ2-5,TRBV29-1,CSVVQGGQETQYF,TGCAGCGTTGTTCAGGGAGGCCAAGAGACCCAGTACTTC